This T cell receptor beta chain was recorded in a study of T cells after yellow fever vaccination. For the study at large: Fractions low in cell number were prepared with SMART-Seq v4 Ultra Low Input.

As TCR cDNA was made by 5'RACE template switching, a universal primer site and UMIs were added. TCRdb re-called the 5' RACE reads with MiXCR, one entry per CDR3 protein. The table has approximately 32,000 distinct CDR3 sequences, 3.5% to 5% seen once; the top ten hold roughly half. Germline assignment: CDR1 MNHEY and CDR2 SVGEGT. The CDR3 covers 14 residues. V trimming: 6 bases; J trimming: 5 bases; junction bases outside the gene matches: 7. Points from the study as a whole: A limited proportion of clonotypes was detected within both the CD4 and CD8 compartments. FACS-sorted repertoires could harbor abundant contaminating bulk-population clonotypes.

This clonotype was observed many times. Its antigen is unidentified. Sequencing used CD8+ T cells sorted from PBMCs, obtained 5 days after the yellow fever booster vaccination. The chain has TRBV6-2 or TRBV6-3 and TRBJ1-5; 7 bases map to TRBD1. The receptor was derived from a young man who received the YFV17D yellow fever vaccine. The CDR3 loop is CASSSTGDHQPQHF. CDR3 nucleotide sequence: TGTGCCAGCAGCTCTACAGGGGATCATCAGCCCCAGCATTTT.